The sequence of this T cell receptor beta chain was determined in a study of cytomegalovirus exposure and HLA in healthy donors. Findings and caveats of the study: Reports indicated that the classifier achieved high specificity and sensitivity in diagnosing cytomegalovirus status.

Worth noting for this clone: Its target is unknown.

Libraries were prepared by immunoSEQ multiplex PCR; TCRdb keeps only in-frame clonotypes and omits some of them. The table lists some 76,000 clones, 94% of them singletons. The source material was PBMCs. The sequence came from a woman aged 18 to 35 in good health and CMV-seropositive.

The CDR3 spells CASSLQGPPNYGYTF. The CDR3 DNA sequence: TGTGCCAGCAGCTTACAGGGTCCCCCTAACTATGGCTACACCTTC. V usage is TRBV7-9 and J usage is TRBJ1-2, with a possible D match to TRBD1 (5 bases). The V end was cut by 2 bases, the J end by 0 bases, with 10 bases between. Looked up from germline, CDR1 is SEHNR and CDR2 is FQNEAQ (reference sequence). The CDR3 runs to 15 residues.